Following are 21 T cell receptor beta chains from one sample sequenced in a study of T cell responses to AZD1222 COVID-19 vaccine (dated by TCRdb to about 2021). In light of the paper, this sample's time point label describes: about 28 days (+/-7) after the second vaccine dose. The treatment or condition label of this sample denotes: meningococcal conjugate vaccine given as trial control. Libraries were constructed by the immunoSEQ multiplex PCR assay. TCRdb took this table from immuneACCESS and kept in-frame rearrangements with V and J called. Such tables lack part of the clones; where checked against another copy, unresolved V genes explain under half of the gap, and the rest is unexplained. The sample table holds about 39,000 clones, of which about nine tenths were seen once. Roughly a quarter of the sample rests with the top ten. This specimen consisted of peripheral blood, obtained 28 days after the second dose of the MenACWY control vaccine. Receptors originate from an adult who received the MenACWY meningococcal vaccine as a control.

This clone has just a few counts. This chain uses TRBV28 with TRBJ2-6; D is possibly TRBD2 (5 bases). The CDR3 sequence is 15 residues long. The germline CDR1 and CDR2 sequences are MDHEN and SYDVKM. Trimming shortened V by 5 bases and J by 3 bases, and 11 bases separated the two germline ends. DNA of the CDR3: TGTGCCAGCAGTCCACGGACTTTTGGGGCCAACGTCCTGACTTTC. As protein: CASSPRTFGANVLTF.

The rearrangement links TRBV5-4 to TRBJ1-1, with TRBD1 matching 8 bases. This CDR3 is built from 14 residues. Germline V gene data show CDR1 as SGHNT and CDR2 as YYREEE (reference sequence). Trimming at V came to 4 bases and at J to 3 bases, leaving 5 bases not matched to a gene. CDR3 amino acids: CASSPQGAHTEAFF. CDR3 DNA: TGTGCCAGCAGCCCTCAGGGGGCTCACACTGAAGCTTTCTTT.

The chain uses TRBV5-1 and TRBJ2-7, with D possibly being TRBD2 (6 bases). The CDR3 extends over 13 amino acids. The germline V gene encodes CDR1 SGHRS and CDR2 YFSETQ. The V and J ends lost 4 bases and 5 bases respectively, with 13 bases between them. The CDR3 region is CASSPKTRDEQYF. The CDR3 region has the DNA TGCGCCAGCAGCCCGAAGACTAGGGACGAGCAGTACTTC.

This rearrangement joins TRBV28 to TRBJ2-7; 15 bases line up with TRBD2. CDR1 is MDHEN and CDR2 is SYDVKM in the germline V gene. The CDR3 is 15 amino acids. Trimming removed 5 bases from V and 10 bases from J; junction bases left unmatched: 9. CDR3 bases: TGTGCCAGCAGTGGGTCCGGGACTAGCGGGAGGAGACAGTACTTC. Protein: CASSGSGTSGRRQYF.

The V gene is TRBV2, the J gene TRBJ1-1, with D unresolved. Germline lookup yields CDR1 SNHLY and CDR2 FYNNEI. Deletions cut 6 bases from V and 7 bases from J, with 9 bases between. The CDR3 is made up of 11 amino acids. The CDR3 DNA reads TGTGCCAGCAGGGGAAAAGGTGAAGCTTTCTTT. It codes for CASRGKGEAFF. Together with reference TRBV2 and TRBJ1-1, the CDR3 gives the full variable domain: EPEVTQTPSHQVTQMGQEVILRCVPISNHLYFYWYRQILGQKVEFLVSFYNNEISEKSEIFDDQFSVERPDGSNFTLKIRSTKLEDSAMYFCASRGKGEAFFGQGTRLTVV.

The chain recombines TRBV30 with TRBJ2-1, with D perhaps assigned TRBD1 or TRBD2 (5 bases each). The CDR3 loop spans 13 amino acids. Germline V lookup: CDR1 GTSNPN, CDR2 SVGIG (reference sequence). V was cut by 3 bases and J by 9 bases, with 15 bases left in between. The chain's CDR3 is CAWSLSRAGEQFF. The CDR3 nucleotides are TGTGCCTGGAGCCTTAGCAGGGCGGGTGAGCAGTTCTTC. The full variable domain, with the rest looked up from reference TRBV30 and TRBJ2-1, is SQTIHQWPATLVQPVGSPLSLECTVEGTSNPNLYWYRQAAGRGLQLLFYSVGIGQISSEVPQNLSASRPQDRQFILSSKKLLLSDSGFYLCAWSLSRAGEQFFGPGTRLTVL.

V gene TRBV29-1 combines with J gene TRBJ2-1; D might be TRBD2 (7 bases). The CDR3 sequence is 14 residues long. V lost 6 bases and J lost 4, with 16 bases in between. Germline V gene sequence: CDR1 SQVTM, CDR2 ANQGSEA. The CDR3 DNA reads TGCAGCGTGCGTCGGGGGGCTGGGTACAATGAGCAGTTCTTC. This codes for CSVRRGAGYNEQFF.

The gene calls are TRBV30 and TRBJ1-1; unclear D gene. Germline CDR1 GTSNPN, CDR2 SVGIG (reference sequence). V lost 5 bases and J 5 bases, leaving 12 bases between the germline ends. The CDR3 is 12 residues long. The CDR3 sequence is CAWWEHRTEAFF. The CDR3 DNA reads as TGTGCCTGGTGGGAACACCGAACTGAAGCTTTCTTT.

The chain joins TRBV7-2 to TRBJ2-6, with TRBD1 matching 12 bases. The J segment lost 4 bases and the V segment lost 2 bases, leaving 9 bases of the junction unmatched. CDR1 is SGHTA and CDR2 is FQGNSA in the germline V gene. The CDR3 has 19 amino acids. In DNA, the CDR3 is TGTGCCAGCAGCTTAAAGCCCCGGGACAGGGGGCCGGGGGCCAACGTCCTGACTTTC. Translation: CASSLKPRDRGPGANVLTF.

The chain carries TRBV9 and TRBJ2-2; D possibly corresponds to TRBD2 (7 bases). The V gene lost 4 bases and the J gene lost 3 bases, with 13 bases spanning the gap. The CDR3 runs to 15 residues. The V gene's germline CDR1 is SGDLS and CDR2 YYNGEE. CDR3 in amino acids: CASSPWRGHTGELFF. CDR3 coding DNA: TGTGCCAGCAGCCCGTGGCGGGGGCACACCGGGGAGCTGTTTTTT.

The chain couples TRBV18 to TRBJ1-4; D is undetermined. Germline V CDR1 and CDR2: KGHSH, LQKENI. This CDR3 is 14 amino acids long. Trimming removed 2 bases from V and 5 bases from J, with 9 bases in between. The CDR3, as DNA: TGTGCCAGCTCACCATCCGGGGAGAATGAAAAACTGTTTTTT. Protein product: CASSPSGENEKLFF.

The chain is built from TRBV6-5 and TRBJ1-2; no firm D call. This CDR3 spans 13 amino acids. The ends were cut back, 6 bases at V and 0 bases at J, with 8 bases in the middle. The germline V gene encodes CDR1 MNHEY and CDR2 SVGAGI. CDR3 sequence reads: CASSENANYGYTF. The CDR3 DNA reads as TGTGCCAGCAGCGAGAATGCTAACTATGGCTACACCTTC.

The chain links TRBV19 to TRBJ1-2, with D possibly matching TRBD1 (5 bases). The CDR3 extends over 14 amino acids. Trimming stripped 8 bases from V and 8 bases from J, with 21 bases between. Germline V gene sequence: CDR1 LNHDA, CDR2 SQIVND (reference sequence). The CDR3 sequence: CASRSLEQGRGYTF. In nucleotides, the CDR3 is TGTGCCAGTCGCTCTTTGGAGCAGGGTCGGGGCTACACCTTC.

The genes are TRBV14 and TRBJ2-5; 12 bases agree with TRBD2. The V gene's germline CDR1 is SGHDN and CDR2 FVKESK. This CDR3 comprises 15 residues. The junction had 4 bases not matched to a gene; V was cut back by 2 bases and J by 6 bases. CDR3 sequence (DNA): TGTGCCAGCAGCCAACTGACTAGCGGGAGACAGACCCAGTACTTC. It encodes CASSQLTSGRQTQYF.

The rearrangement joins TRBV24-1 to TRBJ2-7; D gene unclear. This CDR3 contains 13 residues. V was shortened by 1 base and J by 7 bases, with 10 bases between the two germline ends. Germline loops: CDR1 KGHDR, CDR2 SFDVKD. CDR3 sequence: CATSDLQSREQYF. The CDR3 bases are TGTGCCACCAGTGATTTACAGAGCAGGGAGCAGTACTTC.

The V call is TRBV27, the J call TRBJ2-7; D is ambiguous. This CDR3 has 14 amino acids. V gave up 5 bases and J gave up 4 bases, with 15 bases separating them. In germline, CDR1 is MNHEY, CDR2 SMNVEV (reference sequence). CDR3 region: CASSAHLKGYEQYF. The DNA of the CDR3 is TGTGCCAGCAGTGCTCACCTCAAGGGATACGAGCAGTACTTC.

The genes are TRBV27 and TRBJ1-3; tentatively, D is TRBD1 (6 bases). Trimming stripped 6 bases from V and 4 bases from J, with 10 bases between. The CDR3 extends over 13 amino acids. Germline CDR1 is MNHEY and CDR2 is SMNVEV (reference sequence). CDR3: CASSQGGGNTIYF. DNA for the CDR3: TGTGCCAGCAGCCAAGGGGGGGGAAACACCATATATTTT.

The chain couples TRBV5-4 to TRBJ2-7; the D is unclear. V lost 1 base, J lost 0 bases, and 11 bases lay in between. Looked up from germline, CDR1 is SGHNT and CDR2 is YYREEE (reference sequence). The CDR3 is made up of 15 amino acids. This CDR3 is CASSLSGKSSYEQYF. The CDR3 DNA reads as TGTGCCAGCAGCTTGTCCGGAAAGAGCTCCTACGAGCAGTACTTC.

The chain employs TRBV6-1 and TRBJ1-2; possible D gene TRBD1, 6 bases. Germline CDR1 is MNHNS and CDR2 is SASEGT. This CDR3 has 16 residues. The V end lost 1 base, the J end lost 5 bases, and 17 bases lay between the germline ends. In DNA form, the CDR3 reads TGTGCCAGCAGTGAAGGGGGGGCGTGGGCACGATATGGCTACACCTTC. Translating it yields CASSEGGAWARYGYTF.

By its share, this clone is medium-sized. V usage is TRBV7-9 and J usage is TRBJ1-4; 9 nucleotides match TRBD1. This CDR3 region has 18 residues. The germline gives CDR1 SEHNR, CDR2 FQNEAQ (reference sequence). The trim removed 5 bases at V and 6 bases at J, leaving 16 bases unmatched. CDR3 protein: CASSRSRLGGDRDEKLFF. The CDR3 DNA is TGTGCCAGCAGCCGAAGTCGGCTGGGTGGGGACAGGGATGAAAAACTGTTTTTT.

Notes on this clone: One end of the junction does not line up with germline, which may come from a read error. This chain uses TRBV6-5 with TRBJ1-2; D might be TRBD1 (6 bases). Germline CDR1 and CDR2: MNHEY and SVGAGI. CDR3 length: 14 amino acids. CDR3 in amino acids: CASCYTGTMGGYTF. The CDR3 bases are TGTGCCAGCTGTTATACCGGGACAATGGGGGGCTACACCTTC.